What follows are 11 T cell receptor beta chains derived from one specimen sequenced in a study of human T cells and chemical hapten exposure. Described time point: patch test 2, 6 weeks after DPC sensitization. Sample treatment: therapeutic diphenylcyclopropenone sensitization with weekly scalp DPC. TCRdb re-analysed the RACE reads in MiXCR, keeping a single row per CDR3 protein. In the table there are tens of thousands of distinct CDR3 sequences, around 7.9% of which are singletons. Specimen: whole blood, collected in connection with sensitization to the hapten diphenylcyclopropenone (DPC). These receptors all stem from a woman aged 45-65 years with alopecia areata. Some clones in this sample may be carry-over from other donors' samples.

This clonotype was observed a handful of times. The chain is built from TRBV29-1 and TRBJ2-1; unclear D gene. The V end was cut by 1 base, the J end by 7 bases, with 5 bases between. Germline loops: CDR1 SQVTM, CDR2 ANQGSEA. The CDR3 is made up of 11 amino acids. The CDR3 coding sequence is TGCAGCGTTGAAGGTCGGAATGAGCAGTTCTTC. Translated: CSVEGRNEQFF.

This clonotype was seen a handful of times. The chain recombines TRBV29-1 with TRBJ2-7; the match to TRBD2 covers 10 bases. CDR1 SQVTM and CDR2 ANQGSEA come from the germline V gene. There are 16 residues in the CDR3. Trimming removed 1 base from V and 4 bases from J; junction bases left unmatched: 10. CDR3 coding DNA: TGCAGCGTTGAAGCGCGGACTAGCGGTTTAGCGTACGAGCAGTACTTC. The encoded protein is CSVEARTSGLAYEQYF.

This clonotype occurred once. The rearrangement joins TRBV7-6 to TRBJ2-5; 11 bases are a match to TRBD2. This CDR3 contains 17 residues. From germline, CDR1 is SGHVS and CDR2 FNYEAQ. V lost 2 bases to trimming and J lost 3 bases; unmatched junction nucleotides: 8. CDR3 sequence reads: CASSLPLAGGGEETQYF. The CDR3 DNA sequence: TGTGCCAGCAGCTTACCCCTAGCGGGAGGAGGGGAAGAGACCCAGTACTTC.

The V and J genes are TRBV9 and TRBJ2-7, with a possible D match to TRBD1 (6 bases). From germline, CDR1 is SGDLS and CDR2 YYNGEE. CDR3 length equals 11 residues. The germline V and J ends were trimmed by 4 bases and 7 bases, with 9 bases remaining between them. CDR3 coding DNA: TGTGCCAGCAGCATAGGACAGGAGCAGTACTTC. Protein product: CASSIGQEQYF.

The chain links TRBV6-6 to TRBJ2-3; D ambiguous. CDR1 and CDR2 from the germline V gene are MNHNY and SVGAGI (reference sequence). This CDR3 comprises 15 residues. Trimming took 4 bases from V and 0 from J, leaving 11 bases between them. The CDR3: CASSSGRSSTDTQYF. CDR3 DNA sequence: TGTGCCAGCAGTTCCGGACGGTCTAGCACAGATACGCAGTATTTT.

This clonotype occurred a few times. This rearrangement joins TRBV7-9 to TRBJ2-3; D perhaps matches TRBD2 (5 bases). V shed 5 bases and J shed 3 bases, with 15 bases lying between them. In germline, CDR1 is SEHNR, CDR2 FQNEAQ (reference sequence). This CDR3 has 15 amino acids. CDR3 protein: CASSPRKGDTDTQYF. CDR3 sequence (DNA): TGTGCCAGCAGCCCGCGAAAGGGAGATACAGATACGCAGTATTTT.

This clonotype was counted a few times. The chain joins TRBV10-3 to TRBJ2-1; no reliable D call. Trimming took 3 bases from V and 1 from J, leaving 10 bases between them. The germline CDR1 and CDR2 sequences are ENHRY and SYGVKD. The CDR3 spans 15 residues. The CDR3 DNA follows: TGTGCCATCAGTGAACAACTCGCTTCCTACAATGAGCAGTTCTTC. Its translation: CAISEQLASYNEQFF.

This chain links TRBV9 with TRBJ1-1; D ambiguous. The CDR3 has 15 residues. Germline-derived CDR1 and CDR2 are SGDLS and YYNGEE. Trimming stripped 3 bases from V and 1 base from J, with 13 bases between. CDR3 loop: CASSAGSLGNTEAFF. The CDR3 region has the DNA TGTGCCAGCAGCGCGGGGTCTTTGGGGAACACTGAAGCTTTCTTT. Filled out from reference TRBV9 and TRBJ1-1, the complete variable domain reads DSGVTQTPKHLITATGQRVTLRCSPRSGDLSVYWYQQSLDQGLQFLIQYYNGEERAKGNILERFSAQQFPDLHSELNLSSLELGDSALYFCASSAGSLGNTEAFFGQGTRLTVV.

This clonotype was found many times. The V and J genes are TRBV20-1 and TRBJ1-1; TRBD1 is a possible D gene (6 bases). This CDR3 spans 12 amino acids. From germline, CDR1 is DFQATT and CDR2 SNEGSKA (reference sequence). Trimming left V 1 base short and J 5 bases short, with 8 bases between. The CDR3 sequence is CSARGTETEAFF. In nucleotides, the CDR3 is TGCAGTGCTAGAGGGACAGAAACTGAAGCTTTCTTT.

The table lists this clonotype with a count of one. This rearrangement joins TRBV10-3 to TRBJ1-1; no clear D. Trimming cost V 0 bases and J 11 bases, with 13 bases left between them. The CDR3 totals 13 residues. Germline CDR1 is ENHRY and CDR2 is SYGVKD. CDR3 protein: CAISESTGYTAFF. The CDR3 bases are TGTGCCATCAGTGAGTCGACGGGATATACGGCTTTCTTT.

This clonotype was recorded once. This may be a read error, as it is one base from a much larger clone. The chain links TRBV12-3 or TRBV12-4 to TRBJ1-1, with D perhaps TRBD1 (5 bases). This CDR3 is built from 15 residues. V was pared by 2 bases and J by 5 bases, with 15 bases between. CDR3 loop: CASSLSGRAWTEAFF. CDR3 in DNA: TGTGCCAGCAGTTTATCAGGCAGGGCGTGGACTGAAGCTTTCTTT.